Below are 20 T cell receptor beta chains sequenced from a single sample in a study of shared clonotypes between healthy human individuals (TCRdb year 2020). Preparation of the library involved the immunoSEQ multiplex PCR assay. TCRdb limited this immuneACCESS table to in-frame rearrangements with V and J called. A share of clones is missing; checked studies link under half to unresolved V genes, and the rest is unexplained. Across this sample there are 2 million to 3 million clones, with approximately 90% seen only once. The ten largest clonotypes hold roughly 0.14% of the sample. Material for sequencing was naive CD4+ T cells sorted from blood. Per the publication, the cell subset or site label means: CD45RA+ positively selected. The receptors derive from a man aged 18-30 years in good health.

The V call is TRBV5-6, the J call TRBJ2-6; no reliable D call. CDR1 is SGHDT, CDR2 YYEEEE, per germline. V was clipped by 3 bases and J by 4 bases, with 14 bases between them. This CDR3 comprises 16 residues. The CDR3 sequence is CASSWVPSQGANVLTF. CDR3 in DNA: TGTGCCAGCAGCTGGGTCCCCTCACAGGGGGCCAACGTCCTGACTTTC. The variable domain in full, completed from reference TRBV5-6 and TRBJ2-6, reads DAGVTQSPTHLIKTRGQQVTLRCSPKSGHDTVSWYQQALGQGPQFIFQYYEEEERQRGNFPDRFSGHQFPNYSSELNVNALLLGDSALYLCASSWVPSQGANVLTFGAGSRLTVL.

Comments on this clone: The same CDR3 is also encoded by other DNA sequences in this sample. Written as DNA, the CDR3 is TGTGCCAGCAGCGTAGGACTAGCGGGATTGACGGATACGCAGTATTTT. Amino acids: CASSVGLAGLTDTQYF. This chain links TRBV9 with TRBJ2-3; 11 bases line up with TRBD2. Germline-derived CDR1 and CDR2 are SGDLS and YYNGEE. With 0 bases clipped from V and 6 bases from J, the junction kept 6 bases outside the gene matches. CDR3 length: 16 residues.

The chain joins TRBV25-1 to TRBJ2-5; maybe TRBD1 (5 bases). This CDR3 has 15 amino acids. V was shortened by 2 bases and J by 5 bases, with 15 bases between the two germline ends. Germline V gene sequence: CDR1 MGHDK, CDR2 SYGVNS. CDR3 amino acids: CASSERGAGRETQYF. The CDR3 DNA sequence: TGTGCCAGCAGTGAAAGAGGTGCAGGGCGGGAGACCCAGTACTTC.

Notes on this clone: Within the sample, other DNA sequences also encode this same CDR3. The chain is built from TRBV6-5 and TRBJ1-1, with D uncertain. This CDR3 region has 13 residues. Germline-derived CDR1 and CDR2 are MNHEY and SVGAGI. With 0 bases removed from V and 4 bases from J, the gap between germline ends came to 6 bases. The CDR3 region has the DNA TGTGCCAGCAGTTACTCCACGGGCACTGAAGCTTTCTTT. Amino acid sequence: CASSYSTGTEAFF.

V is TRBV7-3 and J is TRBJ2-7; D call uncertain. The CDR3 spans 15 residues. Trimming took off 2 bases at V and 1 base at J, with 12 bases between the two ends. Germline V gives CDR1 SGHTA, CDR2 FQGTGA. CDR3 sequence: CASSLGYAGSYEQYF. The DNA for the CDR3 is TGTGCCAGCAGCTTAGGATACGCAGGTTCCTACGAGCAGTACTTC. The full variable domain, its missing parts supplied by reference TRBV7-3 and TRBJ2-7, is GAGVSQTPSNKVTEKGKYVELRCDPISGHTALYWYRQSLGQGPEFLIYFQGTGAADDSGLPNDRFFAVRPEGSVSTLKIQRTERGDSAVYLCASSLGYAGSYEQYFGPGTRLTVT.

About this clone: Additional DNA sequences in this sample encode the identical CDR3. This chain's CDR3 is CASSLGLAGYNEQFF. CDR3 nucleotide sequence: TGTGCCAGCAGCCTCGGACTAGCGGGTTACAATGAGCAGTTCTTC. This rearrangement joins TRBV11-2 to TRBJ2-1, with TRBD2 matching over 11 bases. Looked up from germline, CDR1 is SGHAT and CDR2 is FQNNGV. Trimming removed 5 bases from V and 4 bases from J; junction bases left unmatched: 4. The CDR3 consists of 15 residues. Looking up the rest from reference TRBV11-2 and TRBJ2-1 gives the full variable domain: EAGVAQSPRYKIIEKRQSVAFWCNPISGHATLYWYQQILGQGPKLLIQFQNNGVVDDSQLPKDRFSAERLKGVDSTLKIQPAKLEDSAVYLCASSLGLAGYNEQFFGPGTRLTVL.

This clone has just one count. V is TRBV19 and J is TRBJ2-2, with D possibly TRBD1 on 6 matching bases. CDR3 length equals 14 residues. Per the germline V gene, CDR1 is LNHDA and CDR2 is SQIVND (reference sequence). V gave up 5 bases and J gave up 5 bases, with 12 bases separating them. The CDR3 region is CASSPDDRTGELFF. The DNA for the CDR3 is TGTGCCAGTAGTCCAGACGACAGGACCGGGGAGCTGTTTTTT.

The V gene is TRBV6-4, the J gene TRBJ2-7; D is undetermined. Germline assignment: CDR1 MRHNA and CDR2 SNTAGT. Trimming pared 6 bases from V and 5 bases from J, leaving 11 bases between. The CDR3 sequence is 12 residues long. CDR3 region: CASRTQAHEQYF. Written as DNA, the CDR3 is TGTGCCAGCAGGACCCAGGCGCACGAGCAGTACTTC.

The gene calls are TRBV27 and TRBJ2-1, with no clear D. The V and J ends lost 5 bases and 8 bases respectively, with 10 bases between them. CDR1 and CDR2 (germline): MNHEY, SMNVEV (reference sequence). The CDR3 spans 12 residues. The DNA of the CDR3 is TGTGCCAGCAGTCCCAGAGGAGATGAGCAGTTCTTC. This sequence encodes CASSPRGDEQFF.

The chain employs TRBV18 and TRBJ2-1, with 14 bases aligning to TRBD2. Germline CDR1 reads KGHSH; CDR2 reads LQKENI. The V segment lost 5 bases and the J segment 9 bases; nucleotides outside the gene matches: 12. This CDR3 has 17 amino acids. CDR3 region: CASSSSGTSGSVGEQFF. CDR3 coding DNA: TGTGCCAGCTCAAGTTCCGGGACTAGCGGGAGTGTAGGTGAGCAGTTCTTC.

V is TRBV5-4 and J is TRBJ2-2; tentatively, D is TRBD1 (6 bases). This CDR3 spans 14 amino acids. V was cut by 4 bases and J by 4 bases, with 11 bases left in between. Germline V lookup: CDR1 SGHNT, CDR2 YYREEE (reference sequence). CDR3 bases: TGTGCCAGCAGCCCCCCGACAGGCACCGGGGAGCTGTTTTTT. This translates into CASSPPTGTGELFF. Combining the CDR3 with reference TRBV5-4 and TRBJ2-2 gives the whole variable domain ETGVTQSPTHLIKTRGQQVTLRCSSQSGHNTVSWYQQALGQGPQFIFQYYREEENGRGNFPPRFSGLQFPNYSSELNVNALELDDSALYLCASSPPTGTGELFFGEGSRLTVL.

The chain uses TRBV6-1 and TRBJ1-5; D might be TRBD1 (6 bases). V was trimmed by 6 bases and J by 3 bases, leaving 12 bases between them. Germline assignment: CDR1 MNHNS and CDR2 SASEGT. This CDR3 spans 14 amino acids. The CDR3: CASSQTGNNQPQHF. The CDR3, as DNA: TGTGCCAGCAGCCAGACAGGAAACAATCAGCCCCAGCATTTT.

The V gene is TRBV14, the J gene TRBJ2-2; D is uncertain. Germline V gene lookup returns CDR1 SGHDN and CDR2 FVKESK. V was cut by 2 bases and J by 6 bases, with 7 bases left in between. The CDR3 is made up of 13 amino acids. The DNA for the CDR3 is TGTGCCAGCAGCCAACTTCGAGCCGGGGAGCTGTTTTTT. This translates into CASSQLRAGELFF.

V is TRBV2 and J is TRBJ2-3; 8 positions agree with TRBD2. CDR1 and CDR2 from the germline V gene are SNHLY and FYNNEI. The CDR3 totals 14 residues. The junction had 7 bases not matched to a gene; V was cut back by 6 bases and J by 5 bases. The CDR3 sequence: CASRREVRGDTQYF. Here the CDR3 DNA reads TGTGCCAGCAGGCGGGAGGTCCGTGGAGATACGCAGTATTTT.

This chain joins TRBV18 and TRBJ2-5, with no clear D. There are 13 residues in the CDR3. Trimming cost V 8 bases and J 4 bases, with 14 bases left between them. Germline CDR1 and CDR2: KGHSH and LQKENI. In DNA form, the CDR3 reads TGTGCCAGCCTCGAGGCCTGGGGAGAGACCCAGTACTTC. As protein: CASLEAWGETQYF.

Note on this clone: Different DNA sequences within this sample yield the same CDR3. This chain links TRBV10-3 with TRBJ2-7; D perhaps matches TRBD2 (5 bases). The CDR3 is 12 amino acids. Germline V gives CDR1 ENHRY, CDR2 SYGVKD. V shed 4 bases and J shed 2 bases, with 6 bases lying between them. CDR3 bases: TGTGCCATCAGTGGAGGGACCTACGAGCAGTACTTC. This translates into CAISGGTYEQYF.

The rearrangement uses TRBV5-1 and TRBJ2-7, with 9 bases that match TRBD2. The germline V gene has CDR1 SGHRS and CDR2 YFSETQ. J lost 6 bases, V lost 0 bases, and 7 bases had no gene match. CDR3 size: 15 residues. CDR3 DNA sequence: TGCGCCAGCAGCTTGGAGGTTAGCGGGAGAGGCGAGCAGTACTTC. This gives the protein CASSLEVSGRGEQYF.

This chain links TRBV7-2 with TRBJ1-4, with D tentatively TRBD1 (5 bases). CDR1 is SGHTA and CDR2 is FQGNSA in the germline V gene. The CDR3 totals 13 residues. Trimming took 3 bases from V and 11 from J, leaving 13 bases between them. The CDR3 sequence: CASSFRSEGKLFF. CDR3 coding DNA: TGTGCCAGCAGCTTTCGCAGCGAGGGGAAACTGTTTTTT. Full variable domain (remainder filled in from reference TRBV7-2 and TRBJ1-4): GAGVSQSPSNKVTEKGKDVELRCDPISGHTALYWYRQSLGQGLEFLIYFQGNSAPDKSGLPSDRFSAERTGGSVSTLTIQRTQQEDSAVYLCASSFRSEGKLFFGSGTQLSVL.

In its sample, this clone was seen a few times. The gene calls are TRBV2 and TRBJ1-5; possibly TRBD1 for D (5 bases). The CDR3 totals 13 residues. Germline V gene sequence: CDR1 SNHLY, CDR2 FYNNEI. V was clipped by 10 bases and J by 3 bases, with 13 bases between them. The CDR3 nucleotides are TGTGCCACCGGGGCAGCATTCAATCAGCCCCAGCATTTT. Its protein is CATGAAFNQPQHF.

The V and J genes are TRBV7-2 and TRBJ2-7; possibly TRBD1 for D (8 bases). The CDR3 is 15 amino acids. V lost 5 bases, J lost 2 bases, and 16 bases lay in between. Germline CDR1 and CDR2: SGHTA and FQGNSA. For the CDR3, the DNA is TGTGCCAGCAGCCAGGGGGCGGGAGAGGCCTACGAGCAGTACTTC. Protein sequence: CASSQGAGEAYEQYF.